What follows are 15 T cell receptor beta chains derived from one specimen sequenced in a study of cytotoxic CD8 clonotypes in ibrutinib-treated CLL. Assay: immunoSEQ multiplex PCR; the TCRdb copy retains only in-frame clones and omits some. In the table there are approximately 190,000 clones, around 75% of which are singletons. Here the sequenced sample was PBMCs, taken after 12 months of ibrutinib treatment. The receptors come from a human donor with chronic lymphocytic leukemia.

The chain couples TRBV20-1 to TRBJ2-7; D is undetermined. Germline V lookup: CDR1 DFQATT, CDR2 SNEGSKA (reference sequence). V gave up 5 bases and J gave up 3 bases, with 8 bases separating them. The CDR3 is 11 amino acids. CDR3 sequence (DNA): TGCAGTGCTGGCGACAACTACGAGCAGTACTTC. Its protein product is CSAGDNYEQYF.

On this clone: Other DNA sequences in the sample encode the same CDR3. The CDR3 nucleotides are TGTGCCAGCGGGGGAGGGAACCAAGAGACCCAGTACTTC. Its protein product is CASGGGNQETQYF. This chain joins TRBV7-9 and TRBJ2-5; 7 positions match TRBD2. V lost 8 bases, J lost 0 bases, and 3 bases stayed unmatched. CDR1 and CDR2 from the germline V gene are SEHNR and FQNEAQ (reference sequence). The length of the CDR3 is 13 residues.

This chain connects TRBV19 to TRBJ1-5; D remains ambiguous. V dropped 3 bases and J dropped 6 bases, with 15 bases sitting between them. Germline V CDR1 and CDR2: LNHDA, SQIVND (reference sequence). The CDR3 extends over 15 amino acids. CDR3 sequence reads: CASSIPQRVVQPQHF. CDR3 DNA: TGTGCCAGTAGTATCCCTCAACGCGTGGTTCAGCCCCAGCATTTT.

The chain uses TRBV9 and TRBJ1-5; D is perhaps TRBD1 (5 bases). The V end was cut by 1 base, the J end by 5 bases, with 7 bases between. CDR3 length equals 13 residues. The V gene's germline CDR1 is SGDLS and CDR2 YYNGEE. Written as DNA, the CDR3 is TGTGCCAGCAGCGTACAAGGGGATCAGCCCCAGCATTTT. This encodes CASSVQGDQPQHF.

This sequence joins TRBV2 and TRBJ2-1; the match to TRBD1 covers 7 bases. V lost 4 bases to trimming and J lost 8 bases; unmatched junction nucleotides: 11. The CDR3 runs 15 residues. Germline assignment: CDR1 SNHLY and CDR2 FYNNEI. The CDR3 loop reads CASSVLWGQPDEQFF. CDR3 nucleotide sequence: TGTGCCAGCAGTGTCTTGTGGGGACAGCCCGATGAGCAGTTCTTC.

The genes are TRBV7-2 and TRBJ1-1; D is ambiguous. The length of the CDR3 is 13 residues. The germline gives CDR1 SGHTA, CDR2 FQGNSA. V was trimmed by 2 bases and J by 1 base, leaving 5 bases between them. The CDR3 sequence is CASSLTENTEAFF. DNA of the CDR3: TGTGCCAGCAGCTTAACCGAGAACACTGAAGCTTTCTTT.

Written as DNA, the CDR3 is TGTGCCAGTAACAAGGGGACTCAGCCCCAGCATTTT. Translation gives CASNKGTQPQHF. The chain carries TRBV19 and TRBJ1-5; TRBD1 is a possible D gene (5 bases). CDR3 length: 12 amino acids. V shed 7 bases and J shed 6 bases, with 10 bases lying between them. The germline CDR1 and CDR2 sequences are LNHDA and SQIVND (reference sequence).

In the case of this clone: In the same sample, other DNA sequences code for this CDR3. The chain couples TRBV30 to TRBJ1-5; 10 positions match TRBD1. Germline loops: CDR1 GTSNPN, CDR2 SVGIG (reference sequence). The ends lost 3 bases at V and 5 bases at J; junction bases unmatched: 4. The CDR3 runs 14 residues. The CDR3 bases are TGTGCCTGGAGCCGGGACAGGGGTTATCAGCCCCAGCATTTT. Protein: CAWSRDRGYQPQHF.

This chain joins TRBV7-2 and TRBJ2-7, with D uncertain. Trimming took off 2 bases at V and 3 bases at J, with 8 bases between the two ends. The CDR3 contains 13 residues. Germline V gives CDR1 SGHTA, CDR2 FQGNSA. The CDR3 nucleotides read TGTGCCAGCAGCTTAAAACTCGACTACGAGCAGTACTTC. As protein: CASSLKLDYEQYF. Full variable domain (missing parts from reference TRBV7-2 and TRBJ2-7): GAGVSQSPSNKVTEKGKDVELRCDPISGHTALYWYRQSLGQGLEFLIYFQGNSAPDKSGLPSDRFSAERTGGSVSTLTIQRTQQEDSAVYLCASSLKLDYEQYFGPGTRLTVT.

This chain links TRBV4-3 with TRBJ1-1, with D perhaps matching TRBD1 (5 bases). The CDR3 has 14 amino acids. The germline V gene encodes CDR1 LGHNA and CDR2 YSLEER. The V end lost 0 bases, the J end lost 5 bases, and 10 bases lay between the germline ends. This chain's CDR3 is CASSQDLGETEAFF. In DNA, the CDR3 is TGCGCCAGCAGCCAAGATTTAGGGGAGACTGAAGCTTTCTTT.

Here the CDR3 DNA reads TGTGCCAGCAGCTTCACTAGCGGGAGGGAGCAGTACTTC. Translating it yields CASSFTSGREQYF. The chain links TRBV7-2 to TRBJ2-7, with 12 bases lining up with TRBD2. Looked up from germline, CDR1 is SGHTA and CDR2 is FQGNSA. The CDR3 totals 13 residues. The V segment lost 3 bases and the J segment 7 bases; nucleotides outside the gene matches: 1.

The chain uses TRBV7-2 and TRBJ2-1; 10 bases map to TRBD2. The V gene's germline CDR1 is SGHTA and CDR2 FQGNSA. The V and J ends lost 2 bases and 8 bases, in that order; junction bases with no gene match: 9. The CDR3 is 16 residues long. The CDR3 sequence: CASSLPGSGRAHEQFF. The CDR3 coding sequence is TGTGCCAGCAGCTTACCCGGCAGCGGGAGGGCCCATGAGCAGTTCTTC.

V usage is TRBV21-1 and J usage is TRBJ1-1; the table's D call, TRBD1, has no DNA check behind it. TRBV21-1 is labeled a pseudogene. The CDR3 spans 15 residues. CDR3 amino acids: CASNDPDRRVTEAFF. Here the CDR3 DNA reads TGTGCCAGCAACGATCCGGACAGGAGGGTCACTGAAGCTTTCTTT.

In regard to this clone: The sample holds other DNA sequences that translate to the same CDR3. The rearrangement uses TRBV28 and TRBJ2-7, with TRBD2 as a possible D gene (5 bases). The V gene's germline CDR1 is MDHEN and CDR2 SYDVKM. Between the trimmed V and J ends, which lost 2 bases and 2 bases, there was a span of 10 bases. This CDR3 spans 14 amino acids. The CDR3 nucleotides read TGTGCCAGCAGTTTACGAGGGCCGCCCTACGAGCAGTACTTC. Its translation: CASSLRGPPYEQYF.

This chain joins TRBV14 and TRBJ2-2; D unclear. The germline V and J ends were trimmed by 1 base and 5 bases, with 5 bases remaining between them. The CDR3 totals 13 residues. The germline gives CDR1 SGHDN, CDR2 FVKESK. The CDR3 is CASSQVRTGELFF. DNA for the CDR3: TGTGCCAGCAGCCAAGTTAGGACCGGGGAGCTGTTTTTT.